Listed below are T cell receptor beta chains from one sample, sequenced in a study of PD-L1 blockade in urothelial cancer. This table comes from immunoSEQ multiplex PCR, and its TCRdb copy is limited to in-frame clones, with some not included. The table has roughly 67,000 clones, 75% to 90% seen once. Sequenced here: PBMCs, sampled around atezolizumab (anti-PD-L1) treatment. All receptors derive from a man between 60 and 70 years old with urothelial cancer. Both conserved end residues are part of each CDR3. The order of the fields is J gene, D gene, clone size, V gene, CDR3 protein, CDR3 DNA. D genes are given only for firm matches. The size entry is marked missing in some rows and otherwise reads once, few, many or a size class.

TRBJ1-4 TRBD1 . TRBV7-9 CASSFGQGETNEKLFF TGTGCCAGCAGCTTCGGACAGGGGGAAACTAATGAAAAACTGTTTTTT
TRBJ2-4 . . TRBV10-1 CASSDGGRNIQYF TGCGCCAGCAGTGATGGGGGGAGAAACATTCAGTACTTC
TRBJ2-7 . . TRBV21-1 CASRPGRLVYEQYF TGTGCCAGCAGACCGGGTAGGCTAGTCTACGAGCAGTACTTC
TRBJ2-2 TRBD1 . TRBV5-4 CASSLAGTGDAGELFF TGTGCCAGCAGCTTGGCAGGGACAGGGGACGCCGGGGAGCTGTTTTTT
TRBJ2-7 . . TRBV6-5 CASSSPGHSSYEQYF TGTGCCAGCAGTTCACCGGGACACAGCTCCTACGAGCAGTACTTC
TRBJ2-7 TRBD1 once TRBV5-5 CASSPWGTERSEQYF TGTGCCAGCAGCCCGTGGGGGACAGAAAGATCCGAGCAGTACTTC
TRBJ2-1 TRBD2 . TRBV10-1 CASSESGGGNEQFF TGCGCCAGCAGTGAGTCGGGCGGGGGAAATGAGCAGTTCTTC
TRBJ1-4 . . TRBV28 CVSRDNRLRGEKLFF TGTGTCTCCCGGGACAATCGTCTCAGAGGTGAAAAACTGTTTTTT
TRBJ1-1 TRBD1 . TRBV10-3 CAISEYGQGDTEAFF TGTGCCATCAGTGAGTACGGACAGGGCGACACTGAAGCTTTCTTT
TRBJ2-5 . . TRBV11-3 CASSLLTVQETQYF TGTGCCAGCAGCCTTCTCACAGTCCAAGAGACCCAGTACTTC